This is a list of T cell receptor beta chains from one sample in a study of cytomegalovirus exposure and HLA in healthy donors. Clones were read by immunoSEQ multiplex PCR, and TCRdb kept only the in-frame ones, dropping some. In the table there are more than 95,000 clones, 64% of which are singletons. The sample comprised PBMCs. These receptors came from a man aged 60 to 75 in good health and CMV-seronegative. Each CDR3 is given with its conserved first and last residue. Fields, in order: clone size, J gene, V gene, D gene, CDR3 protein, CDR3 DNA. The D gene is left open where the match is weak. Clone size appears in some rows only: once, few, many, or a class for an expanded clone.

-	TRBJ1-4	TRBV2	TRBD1	CASIRGGQAGEKLFF	TGTGCCAGCATCCGAGGGGGACAGGCGGGTGAAAAACTGTTTTTT
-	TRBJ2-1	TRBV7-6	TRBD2	CASSLGTSGEQFF	TGTGCCAGCAGCTTAGGGACTAGCGGCGAGCAGTTCTTC
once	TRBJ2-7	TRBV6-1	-	CASRTPEGRPYEQYF	TGTGCCAGCAGAACGCCGGAGGGGAGGCCCTACGAGCAGTACTTC
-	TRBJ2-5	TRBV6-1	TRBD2	CASSEGLAGMRGTQYF	TGTGCCAGCAGTGAAGGTCTAGCGGGTATGCGAGGAACCCAGTACTTC
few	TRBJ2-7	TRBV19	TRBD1	CASTKTGTYEQYF	TGTGCCAGTACCAAGACAGGGACCTACGAGCAGTACTTC
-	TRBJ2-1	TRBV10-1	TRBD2	CASSEGAGGAFNEQFF	TGCGCCAGCAGTGAAGGGGCCGGGGGGGCCTTCAATGAGCAGTTCTTC
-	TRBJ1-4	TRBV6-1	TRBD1	CASGTGGVNSEKLFF	TGTGCCAGCGGGACAGGGGGCGTCAATAGTGAAAAACTGTTTTTT
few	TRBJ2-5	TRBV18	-	CASSSNRDLQETQYF	TGTGCCAGCTCATCCAACAGGGACCTCCAAGAGACCCAGTACTTC
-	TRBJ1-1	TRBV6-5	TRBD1	CASSFTGGTEAFF	TGTGCCAGCAGTTTCACAGGGGGCACTGAAGCTTTCTTT
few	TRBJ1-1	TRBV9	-	CASSPNDWTEAFF	TGTGCCAGCAGCCCCAACGACTGGACTGAAGCTTTCTTT
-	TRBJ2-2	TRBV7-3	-	CASSLTGGTPANTGELFF	TGTGCCAGCAGCTTAACGGGGGGGACACCCGCGAACACCGGGGAGCTGTTTTTT
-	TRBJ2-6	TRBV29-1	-	CSVVEPSGANVLTF	TGCAGCGTTGTCGAGCCTTCTGGGGCCAACGTCCTGACTTTC
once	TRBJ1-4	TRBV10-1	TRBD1	CASSEGTGGRNEKLFF	TGCGCCAGCAGTGAAGGGACAGGGGGCCGGAATGAAAAACTGTTTTTT